This T cell receptor (beta chain) was recorded in a study of T cell responses to AZD1222 COVID-19 vaccine. Sequenced by immunoSEQ multiplex PCR; TCRdb stores in-frame clones only, minus some. The sample gives some 150,000 clones, around 90% of which show up once; 5.2% is in the top ten. The CDR3 has 15 amino acids. From germline, CDR1 is SGDLS and CDR2 YYNGEE. Trimming stripped 0 bases from V and 6 bases from J, with 10 bases between. The clonotype comes from an adult in good health. The J gene is TRBJ1-6, the V gene TRBV9; D uncertain. This material consisted of peripheral blood, taken on day 0 of AZD1222 vaccination. The CDR3 nucleotides are TGTGCCAGCAGCGTAGCTGGGCCAGCTAATTCACCCCTCCACTTT. Translating it yields CASSVAGPANSPLHF.